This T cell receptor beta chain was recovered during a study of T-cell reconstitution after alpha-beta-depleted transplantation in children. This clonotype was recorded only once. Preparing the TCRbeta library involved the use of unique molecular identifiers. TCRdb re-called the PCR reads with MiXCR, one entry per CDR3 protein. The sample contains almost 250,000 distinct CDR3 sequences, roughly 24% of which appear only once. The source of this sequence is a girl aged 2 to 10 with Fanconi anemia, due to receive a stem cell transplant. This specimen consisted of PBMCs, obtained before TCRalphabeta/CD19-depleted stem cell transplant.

In DNA, the CDR3 is TGTGCCAGCAGCCCCCCGGGACTAGCGGGGATGCAGTACTTC. This sequence encodes CASSPPGLAGMQYF. V gene TRBV7-2 combines with J gene TRBJ2-5; TRBD2 agrees at 13 bases. The ends lost 5 bases at V and 11 bases at J; junction bases unmatched: 8. There are 14 residues in the CDR3. Germline V gene data show CDR1 as SGHTA and CDR2 as FQGNSA.